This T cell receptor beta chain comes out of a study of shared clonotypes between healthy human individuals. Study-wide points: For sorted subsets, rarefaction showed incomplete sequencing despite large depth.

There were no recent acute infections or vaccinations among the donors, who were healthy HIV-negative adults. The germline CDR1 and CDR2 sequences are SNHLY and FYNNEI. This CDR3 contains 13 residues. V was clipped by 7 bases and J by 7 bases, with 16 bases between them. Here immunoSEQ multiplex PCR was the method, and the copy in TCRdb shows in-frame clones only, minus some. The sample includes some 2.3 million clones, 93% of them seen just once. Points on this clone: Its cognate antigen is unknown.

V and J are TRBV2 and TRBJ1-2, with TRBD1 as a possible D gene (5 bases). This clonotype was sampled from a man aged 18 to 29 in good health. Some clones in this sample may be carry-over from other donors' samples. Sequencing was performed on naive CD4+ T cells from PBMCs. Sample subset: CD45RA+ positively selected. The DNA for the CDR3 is TGTGCCAGCAAACCAGCCGGGACCGGTGGCTACACCTTC. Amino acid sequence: CASKPAGTGGYTF.